The clone carrying this T cell receptor (beta chain) was seen repeatedly, ten times or more. Antigen: not known. This sample was taken from a study of CD8+CD57+ T cells in acquired aplastic anemia. As for the study in general: Healthy donors averaged about 10 million reads for CD4+ cells.

Genomic DNA served as template for TCR beta VDJ and CDR3 profiling. TCRdb called the reads again in MiXCR, with one record for every CDR3 protein. The repertoire holds 400,000 to 450,000 distinct CDR3 sequences, with 65% to 75% as singletons. Notes on the study in general: Common to patients and controls were 25 to 30 CD8+ CDR3 sequences. CD8+ Simpson's diversity in patients was not significantly different from that in controls.

The specimen was sorted CD4+, CD8+, or CD8+CD57+ T cells (not recorded which) from PBMCs. The sequence derives from a human donor in good health, serving as a control.

The CDR3 DNA sequence: TGTGCCAGCAGTCGACTAGCGGGTACCAAAGAGACCCAGTACTTC. The encoded protein is CASSRLAGTKETQYF. V is TRBV2 and J is TRBJ2-5, with 10 bases fitting TRBD2. V was clipped by 5 bases and J by 3 bases; unmatched bases: 6. Germline V lookup: CDR1 SNHLY, CDR2 FYNNEI. The CDR3 is 15 residues long.